This TCR beta chain was captured by sequencing in a study of cytomegalovirus exposure and HLA in healthy donors. Both 60 Vbeta primers and 13 Jbeta primers went into the PCR. Only in-frame clones appear in the TCRdb table, and some are missing; sequencing was by immunoSEQ multiplex PCR. The data contain roughly 110,000 clones, 67% of them singletons. The V gene's germline CDR1 is MNHEY and CDR2 SVGAGI. This CDR3 contains 16 residues. V gave up 0 bases and J gave up 3 bases; unmatched junction bases: 7. This sequence was found in a man aged 18 to 35 in good health and CMV-seropositive. The chain links TRBV6-5 to TRBJ1-1; 7 nucleotides agree with TRBD1. The specimen sequenced was PBMCs. The DNA for the CDR3 is TGTGCCAGCAGTTACTCGCAGACAGGGTTGGACACTGAAGCTTTCTTT. It yields the protein CASSYSQTGLDTEAFF.